The T cell receptor (beta chain) described here comes from a study of T cells after yellow fever vaccination (dated 2019 in TCRdb). About the full investigation: The SMART-Seq v4 Ultra Low Input RNA kit was used to prepare libraries from fractions with low cell numbers. The cohort comprised two healthy male donors, one aged 18 to 29 and one aged 30 to 40 years. To follow T-cell clones before and after both primary and booster YFV17D yellow fever vaccination, bulk TCR alpha and beta repertoires underwent longitudinal sequencing. Blood was drawn at multiple timepoints before and after primary and secondary immunization, with bulk PBMC replicates and cell subsets isolated. Results the study describes overall, beyond this receptor: A small share of clonotypes was detected in both CD4 and CD8 compartments, with the overlap likely arising from convergent recombination. Compared with the primary T-cell response, the secondary T-cell response was weaker but faster, peaking on day 5 rather than day 15. Computational filtering was required because FACS-sorted repertoires could contain abundant contaminating clonotypes from the bulk population. Most clones expanded after primary vaccination were re-detected after the booster (around 96% of CD4 and 80% to 90% of CD8), suggesting broad memory maintenance. The study included only a couple of donors, which limits how far the findings can be generalized.

Synthesis of TCR cDNA relied on 5'RACE template switching, a step that introduced a universal primer site along with unique molecular identifiers. Priming of cDNA synthesis was performed from both the TCR alpha and TCR beta constant segments. Libraries were amplified in two PCR steps, with sample barcodes and sequencing adapters added in the second step. Libraries were sequenced on Illumina HiSeq 2500 (2x100 bp) or NovaSeq (2x150 bp). On the study's bioinformatics: MIGEC handled demultiplexing of reads and collapsing into UMI consensus sequences, while MiXCR performed V(D)J alignment. Vaccine-responding clonotypes were identified with edgeR using replicate PBMC samples, with FDR below 0.01 and a log2 fold change above 5 up to day 15 being required. Bulk clonotypes were assigned CD4 or CD8 identity according to which sequenced CD4 or CD8 repertoire held them at higher abundance. The public reads were quality trimmed at Q25 with fastp and then assembled into clones with MiXCR by TCRdb, keeping productive beta chains. Each record represents a unique CDR3 protein, reported with the most common genes and DNA among its rows. TCRdb, rather than the study authors, made the V and J calls. The sample profile shows a few hundred thousand distinct CDR3 sequences; about 15% of them were found once. Roughly 17% of the sample is in the top ten clones.

Comment on this clonotype: Its antigen is not yet known. The sample holds no much larger clone one base away, and base qualities are not on file.

The V end gives up 4 bases and the J end 4 bases, leaving 5 bases in the junction not matched to a gene. Inclusive of the bounding cysteine and phenylalanine, the CDR3 is 14 residues long. This entry keeps only the CDR3 DNA: 42 bases, framed from base 1. CDR1 and CDR2 were assigned from the germline V gene (reference sequence) as DFQATT and SNEGSKA. The sample's treatment or condition, from its label and the paper: live attenuated yellow fever vaccine strain. Two biological replicates of bulk PBMCs were collected at each blood-draw timepoint. PBMCs were isolated from peripheral blood using a standard Ficoll-Paque protocol. TriZol was used to extract RNA from bulk PBMCs, from CD4 and CD8 fractions, and from dextramer-positive and dextramer-negative fractions.

Recombination linked TRBV20-1 to TRBJ2-2, and 8 junctional nucleotides match TRBD2. The material was PBMCs, obtained around 5 days after the first yellow fever vaccination. The clonotype comes from a man between 18 and 29 years old who received the YFV17D yellow fever vaccine. The sequenced DNA: TGCAGTGCTATTAGCGGGGCCGGCACCGGGGAGCTGTTTTTT. It translates to CSAISGAGTGELFF.